This TCR beta chain stems from a study of OX40 agonist ivuxolimab in advanced cancers. Some clones are missing from TCRdb's copy, which holds only in-frame ones; the method was immunoSEQ multiplex PCR. Of about 94,000 clones in the sample, around 86% were seen once. CDR1 is SGHTA and CDR2 is FQGNSA in the germline V gene. The CDR3 spans 16 residues. The ends were cut back, 4 bases at V and 6 bases at J, with 20 bases in the middle. The chain employs TRBV7-2 and TRBJ2-3; TRBD1 is a possible D gene (5 bases). The receptor comes from an adult with an advanced solid tumor such as melanoma, head and neck, liver or kidney cancer. The specimen was CD4+ or CD8+ T cells sorted from blood, collected in a trial of the OX40 agonist ivuxolimab. In DNA form, the CDR3 reads TGTGCCAGCAGCTCAAGGGGTCAGGTTCGTTTCGATACGCAGTATTTT. It yields the protein CASSSRGQVRFDTQYF.